This T cell receptor (beta chain) was observed in a study of shared T cell receptors in the human thymus. Trimming removed 3 bases from V and 7 bases from J; junction bases left unmatched: 9. The CDR3 runs 17 residues. Germline assignment: CDR1 MDHEN and CDR2 SYDVKM. This clone was seen a single time. Data came from immunoSEQ multiplex PCR; TCRdb stores just in-frame clones and leaves some out. The data show 600,000 or so clones, 80% to 90% seen once. These data are also associated with another study on human thymus T cells. That report adds: Corrective cardiac surgery supplied the resected thymus tissue. Thymic and blood repertoires showed apparently biased V and J gene usage. Related work showed strongly overlapping thymic repertoires across unrelated individuals.

The chain is built from TRBV28 and TRBJ2-1; 13 bases map to TRBD2. The source material was thymocytes. The TCR comes from a boy in the first two years of life with a congenital heart defect. The chain's CDR3 is CASSFARTSGGPNEQFF. The CDR3 bases are TGTGCCAGCAGTTTCGCCCGGACTAGCGGGGGCCCTAATGAGCAGTTCTTC.